What follows are 13 T cell receptor beta chains derived from one specimen sequenced in a study of OX40 agonist ivuxolimab in advanced cancers. Clones were sequenced by immunoSEQ multiplex PCR, and TCRdb holds only the in-frame ones, with some missing. The data contain roughly 26,000 clones, roughly 80% of them singletons. The source was CD4+ or CD8+ T cells sorted from blood, collected in a trial of the OX40 agonist ivuxolimab. These receptor sequences come from an adult with an advanced solid tumor such as melanoma, head and neck, liver or kidney cancer.

This sequence joins TRBV10-3 and TRBJ1-2; no definite D call. The germline V gene encodes CDR1 ENHRY and CDR2 SYGVKD. V lost 6 bases and J lost 6, with 20 bases in between. CDR3 size: 15 residues. The CDR3 bases are TGTGCCATCAGCGACGGGTGGGTCGCCTTCAATGGCTACACCTTC. Translating it yields CAISDGWVAFNGYTF.

The chain links TRBV6-5 to TRBJ1-5, with 7 positions matching TRBD1. V shed 6 bases and J 4 bases; nucleotides not matched to a gene: 9. In germline, CDR1 is MNHEY, CDR2 SVGAGI. The CDR3 loop spans 15 amino acids. CDR3 protein: CASRMQGQPNQPQHF. In DNA form, the CDR3 reads TGTGCCAGCAGAATGCAGGGACAGCCTAATCAGCCCCAGCATTTT.

V usage is TRBV9 and J usage is TRBJ2-1; 8 bases line up with TRBD2. The V gene's germline CDR1 is SGDLS and CDR2 YYNGEE. This CDR3 spans 17 amino acids. V lost 0 bases to trimming and J lost 5 bases; unmatched junction nucleotides: 10. Here the CDR3 DNA reads TGTGCCAGCAGCGTAGGGATTAGCGGGGTAGGAAACAATGAGCAGTTCTTC. Its translation is CASSVGISGVGNNEQFF.

The chain carries TRBV15 and TRBJ2-3; D may be TRBD2 (5 bases). This CDR3 is 14 amino acids long. In germline, CDR1 is LNHNV, CDR2 YYDKDF (reference sequence). Here the CDR3 DNA reads TGTGCAACCCCAGCCGGCGGGCGCACAGATACGCAGTATTTT. As protein: CATPAGGRTDTQYF.

This rearrangement joins TRBV5-4 to TRBJ1-1; D is perhaps TRBD1 (6 bases). The germline V gene has CDR1 SGHNT and CDR2 YYREEE (reference sequence). The CDR3 has 13 amino acids. The germline V and J ends were trimmed by 2 bases and 4 bases, with 9 bases remaining between them. CDR3 in amino acids: CASSLQGGTEAFF. The CDR3, as DNA: TGTGCCAGCAGCTTACAGGGAGGCACTGAAGCTTTCTTT. The full variable domain, completed using reference TRBV5-4 and TRBJ1-1, is ETGVTQSPTHLIKTRGQQVTLRCSSQSGHNTVSWYQQALGQGPQFIFQYYREEENGRGNFPPRFSGLQFPNYSSELNVNALELDDSALYLCASSLQGGTEAFFGQGTRLTVV.

The CDR3 nucleotides are TGTGCCAGCGGGGGGACCCCCTACGAGCAGTACTTC. Encoded protein: CASGGTPYEQYF. This sequence joins TRBV2 and TRBJ2-7; tentative D call: TRBD2 (6 bases). V gave up 8 bases and J gave up 2 bases, with 10 bases separating them. The CDR3 contains 12 residues. The germline V gene encodes CDR1 SNHLY and CDR2 FYNNEI.

The chain is built from TRBV7-8 and TRBJ2-2; TRBD2 might be the D (6 bases). CDR1 and CDR2 (germline): SGHVS, FQNEAQ. The CDR3 is 18 residues long. The V end was cut by 4 bases, the J end by 1 base, with 19 bases between. CDR3 nucleotides: TGTGCCAGCAGCTCCTCCCGCCGGGGACTCGGGAACACCGGGGAGCTGTTTTTT. It translates to CASSSSRRGLGNTGELFF.

The chain uses TRBV18 and TRBJ1-1; D perhaps matches TRBD1 (6 bases). V lost 4 bases, J lost 5 bases, and 11 bases lay in between. There are 13 residues in the CDR3. Per the germline V gene, CDR1 is KGHSH and CDR2 is LQKENI. CDR3 DNA: TGTGCCAGCTCACGACAGGACGGAACTGAAGCTTTCTTT. As protein: CASSRQDGTEAFF.

V and J are TRBV11-1 and TRBJ2-2, with 7 bases fitting TRBD2. V gave up 7 bases and J gave up 5 bases; unmatched junction bases: 16. Germline assignment: CDR1 SGHAT and CDR2 FQDESV (reference sequence). This CDR3 is 17 amino acids long. In DNA, the CDR3 is TGTGCCAGCACCTCCGGGGGGTGGGCGCCAAGAACCGGGGAGCTGTTTTTT. This encodes CASTSGGWAPRTGELFF.

This clone ranks as large. V usage is TRBV27 and J usage is TRBJ1-6, with a tentative D call TRBD1 (6 bases). The CDR3 covers 14 residues. V dropped 2 bases and J dropped 5 bases, with 7 bases sitting between them. Germline V lookup: CDR1 MNHEY, CDR2 SMNVEV (reference sequence). The CDR3 sequence is CASSLQGNNSPLHF. The CDR3 DNA is TGTGCCAGCAGTTTACAGGGGAATAATTCACCCCTCCACTTT.

The chain combines TRBV18 with TRBJ1-5; D is uncertain. The CDR3 covers 13 residues. Germline CDR1 KGHSH, CDR2 LQKENI. The ends were cut back, 6 bases at V and 2 bases at J, with 8 bases in the middle. The CDR3 sequence is CASSQDGNQPQHF. The CDR3 DNA follows: TGTGCCAGCTCCCAGGACGGCAATCAGCCCCAGCATTTT. The full variable domain, with the rest looked up from reference TRBV18 and TRBJ1-5, is NAGVMQNPRHLVRRRGQEARLRCSPMKGHSHVYWYRQLPEEGLKFMVYLQKENIIDESGMPKERFSAEFPKEGPSILRIQQVVRGDSAAYFCASSQDGNQPQHFGDGTRLSIL.

The CDR3 is CASSVWKANEKLFF. The CDR3 DNA sequence: TGTGCCAGCAGTGTTTGGAAGGCTAATGAAAAACTGTTTTTT. V and J are TRBV2 and TRBJ1-4; no definite D call. V shed 4 bases and J shed 3 bases, with 9 bases lying between them. The germline CDR1 and CDR2 sequences are SNHLY and FYNNEI. CDR3 length: 14 amino acids.

This chain uses TRBV5-1 with TRBJ2-1; D remains ambiguous. The germline V gene has CDR1 SGHRS and CDR2 YFSETQ. Trimming took 3 bases from V and 4 from J, leaving 8 bases between them. The CDR3 runs to 13 residues. In DNA, the CDR3 is TGCGCCAGCAGCTCACTAAATTACAATGAGCAGTTCTTC. This codes for CASSSLNYNEQFF.